This T cell receptor beta chain came from a study of blood T cell repertoires in COVID-19. As for the study in general: T cells, B-cell-depleted T cells, or PBMCs provided the cDNA or gDNA that served as material.

Authors' processing steps: Quantification of nucleated cells was approximated via reference gene primer amplification. The repertoire was sequenced with immunoSEQ multiplex PCR; TCRdb's copy has only in-frame clones and lacks some. V and J calls and clone size are copied from that table; D and trimming were computed from the DNA. Of roughly 12,000 clones in the sample, about three quarters were seen once. The CDR3 is 14 residues long. V lost 2 bases and J lost 6, with 12 bases in between. Germline lookup yields CDR1 SGHDT and CDR2 YYEEEE. V is TRBV5-6 and J is TRBJ2-1; unclear D gene. Sequenced material: peripheral blood. This clonotype was sampled from a human donor in a cohort sampled during active COVID-19. The chain's CDR3 is CASSFPGAPNEQFF. The CDR3, as DNA: TGTGCCAGCAGCTTCCCGGGTGCCCCCAATGAGCAGTTCTTC. Full variable domain (missing parts from reference TRBV5-6 and TRBJ2-1): DAGVTQSPTHLIKTRGQQVTLRCSPKSGHDTVSWYQQALGQGPQFIFQYYEEEERQRGNFPDRFSGHQFPNYSSELNVNALLLGDSALYLCASSFPGAPNEQFFGPGTRLTVL.